These 30 T cell receptor beta chains share one sample of origin, sequenced in a study of T-cell memory formation after mild COVID-19. TCRdb processed the 5' RACE reads anew with MiXCR; each CDR3 protein has one entry. The data contain a few hundred thousand distinct CDR3 sequences, 16% of them singletons. Specimen: PBMCs or a T cell subset sorted from them (not recorded which). Receptor source: a man aged 18-30 years who had mild COVID-19 (a few samples of this study predate the infection). Cell type and time point are not known.

J is TRBJ2-2 and V is TRBV6-2 or TRBV6-3; 10 bases align to TRBD2. In germline, CDR1 is MNHEY, CDR2 SVGEGT. The CDR3 extends over 17 amino acids. The trim removed 5 bases at V and 1 base at J, leaving 7 bases unmatched. The CDR3 DNA sequence: TGTGCCAGCAGTGACCGACTAGCGGGCTTGAACACCGGGGAGCTGTTTTTT. This sequence encodes CASSDRLAGLNTGELFF.

This chain uses TRBV7-3 with TRBJ2-5; D tentatively reads TRBD1 or TRBD2 (5 bases each). The CDR3 has 15 residues. V gave up 0 bases and J gave up 2 bases, with 10 bases separating them. Per germline, CDR1 SGHTA and CDR2 FQGTGA. The CDR3 here is CASSLTQGPQETQYF. CDR3 in DNA: TGTGCCAGCAGCTTAACCCAGGGACCACAAGAGACCCAGTACTTC.

This clonotype was seen only a few times. The V and J genes are TRBV5-1 and TRBJ2-5; no clear D gene. The V end was cut by 3 bases, the J end by 2 bases, with 20 bases between. CDR3 size: 17 residues. From germline, CDR1 is SGHRS and CDR2 YFSETQ. Written as DNA, the CDR3 is TGCGCCAGCAGCTGGGCGACACGTCCCCCGCTTCAAGAGACCCAGTACTTC. Amino acids: CASSWATRPPLQETQYF.

This clonotype was found a few times. The chain is built from TRBV10-3 and TRBJ2-3; 13 nucleotides match TRBD2. CDR1 and CDR2 (germline): ENHRY, SYGVKD. The CDR3 runs 16 residues. J was trimmed by 4 bases and V by 5 bases; bases with no gene match: 6. The CDR3 is CAISSTSGGGADTQYF. Here the CDR3 DNA reads TGTGCCATCAGTTCCACTAGCGGGGGGGGCGCAGATACGCAGTATTTT.

This clonotype was counted at least ten times. The J gene is TRBJ2-3, the V gene TRBV9; D is uncertain. V shed 0 bases and J shed 4 bases, with 6 bases lying between them. There are 13 residues in the CDR3. Germline assignment: CDR1 SGDLS and CDR2 YYNGEE. CDR3 DNA sequence: TGTGCCAGCAGCGTAGCGCCCGCAGATACGCAGTATTTT. Amino acids: CASSVAPADTQYF.

The chain uses TRBV4-1 and TRBJ2-7; D is unresolved. The germline gives CDR1 MGHRA, CDR2 YSYEKL. V was trimmed by 0 bases and J by 4 bases, leaving 10 bases between them. The CDR3 has 14 amino acids. In DNA form, the CDR3 reads TGCGCCAGCAGCCAAGACCATTGGGGTTACGAGCAGTACTTC. Its translation is CASSQDHWGYEQYF.

This clonotype was seen a few times. CDR3 in DNA: TGTGCCAGCAGCCTGGATGTTGCGCACTCCTACGAGCAGTACTTC. Translation gives CASSLDVAHSYEQYF. The J gene is TRBJ2-7, the V gene TRBV6-5; D is uncertain. The CDR3 is 15 residues long. V lost 6 bases, J lost 0 bases, and 15 bases lay in between. CDR1 is MNHEY and CDR2 is SVGAGI in the germline V gene.

This clonotype was seen more than once but under ten times. V gene TRBV5-5 combines with J gene TRBJ2-5; D tentatively reads TRBD1 or TRBD2 (5 bases each). CDR3 length: 12 residues. Germline V gives CDR1 SGHKS, CDR2 YYEKEE (reference sequence). V was clipped by 5 bases and J by 5 bases, with 10 bases between them. The DNA of the CDR3 is TGTGCCAGCAGTCGCAGGGAGGAGACCCAGTACTTC. Its protein is CASSRREETQYF.

The V gene is TRBV28, the J gene TRBJ2-7; D possibly matches TRBD1 or TRBD2 (5 bases each). There are 14 residues in the CDR3. Trimming took 5 bases from V and 6 from J, leaving 17 bases between them. Germline lookup yields CDR1 MDHEN and CDR2 SYDVKM. The chain's CDR3 is CASSDGTGGLEQYV. In nucleotides, the CDR3 is TGTGCCAGCAGTGATGGGACGGGTGGGCTCGAGCAGTACGTC.

The chain recombines TRBV18 with TRBJ1-5; D unresolved. Germline loops: CDR1 KGHSH, CDR2 LQKENI. The CDR3 length is 13 residues. V lost 3 bases and J 7 bases, leaving 10 bases between the germline ends. CDR3 sequence (DNA): TGTGCCAGCTCACCTCTTCCAGGACAGCCCCAGCATTTT. It encodes CASSPLPGQPQHF.

The chain carries TRBV5-6 and TRBJ2-1; no reliable D call. V was cut by 3 bases and J by 2 bases, with 12 bases left in between. The CDR3 length is 15 residues. CDR1 SGHDT and CDR2 YYEEEE come from the germline V gene. The CDR3 spells CASSYDFNPYNEQFF. CDR3 in DNA: TGTGCCAGCAGCTATGACTTTAACCCCTACAATGAGCAGTTCTTC. Combining the CDR3 with reference TRBV5-6 and TRBJ2-1 gives the whole variable domain DAGVTQSPTHLIKTRGQQVTLRCSPKSGHDTVSWYQQALGQGPQFIFQYYEEEERQRGNFPDRFSGHQFPNYSSELNVNALLLGDSALYLCASSYDFNPYNEQFFGPGTRLTVL.

The chain recombines TRBV10-3 with TRBJ2-7, with D unclear. Trimming left V 6 bases short and J 1 base short, with 13 bases between. The length of the CDR3 is 14 residues. Germline V gene data show CDR1 as ENHRY and CDR2 as SYGVKD. The CDR3 coding sequence is TGTGCCATCAGAGATAAAACCCCGTCCTACGAGCAGTACTTC. Translating it yields CAIRDKTPSYEQYF.

This clonotype turned up a few times. The genes are TRBV7-2 and TRBJ2-5; 7 bases match TRBD1. Trimming removed 8 bases from V and 5 bases from J; junction bases left unmatched: 11. From germline, CDR1 is SGHTA and CDR2 FQGNSA. The CDR3 consists of 14 residues. Here the CDR3 reads CASAPGQTRETQYF. DNA of the CDR3: TGTGCCAGCGCGCCGGGACAGACGAGGGAGACCCAGTACTTC.

J is TRBJ2-3 and V is TRBV7-8, with a possible D match to TRBD1 (5 bases). The CDR3 has 15 amino acids. Germline V CDR1 and CDR2: SGHVS, FQNEAQ. V was pared by 4 bases and J by 0 bases, with 11 bases between. The CDR3 DNA reads TGTGCCAGCAGCTCTCACAGGATAAGCACAGATACGCAGTATTTT. Its protein product is CASSSHRISTDTQYF.

V is TRBV27 and J is TRBJ2-2; 8 positions agree with TRBD1. The length of the CDR3 is 16 residues. V was clipped by 5 bases and J by 4 bases; unmatched bases: 9. Germline-derived CDR1 and CDR2 are MNHEY and SMNVEV (reference sequence). The CDR3 region has the DNA TGTGCCAGCAGTCCAGGAGACAGGGGAGTCACCGGGGAGCTGTTTTTT. Translated: CASSPGDRGVTGELFF.

This clonotype turned up a few times. The J gene is TRBJ2-5, the V gene TRBV6-6; TRBD1 or TRBD2 may be the D gene (6 bases each). Trimming removed 7 bases from V and 1 base from J, with 16 bases in between. Germline-derived CDR1 and CDR2 are MNHNY and SVGAGI (reference sequence). The CDR3 sequence is 15 residues long. The CDR3 sequence: CASTMSRGPQETQYF. In nucleotides, the CDR3 is TGTGCCAGCACCATGTCTCGGGGGCCCCAAGAGACCCAGTACTTC.

This clonotype was detected only a few times. The chain is built from TRBV24-1 and TRBJ2-5; unclear D gene. The CDR3 totals 16 residues. V lost 2 bases and J lost 3, with 15 bases in between. CDR1 KGHDR and CDR2 SFDVKD come from the germline V gene. CDR3 sequence (DNA): TGTGCCACCAGTGATTCGAAGTACTTTAGAAAAGAGACCCAGTACTTC. Its protein product is CATSDSKYFRKETQYF.

This clonotype was counted only a few times. This rearrangement joins TRBV6-2 or TRBV6-3 to TRBJ2-5, with a possible D match to TRBD2 (5 bases). The germline CDR1 and CDR2 sequences are MNHEY and SVGEGT. This CDR3 is built from 20 residues. The ends were cut back, 6 bases at V and 5 bases at J, with 34 bases in the middle. In DNA, the CDR3 is TGTGCCAGCAGAGGAAGCCATAACTCCGAGGGTCCCGCACAACGGGAGACCCAGTACTTC. It codes for CASRGSHNSEGPAQRETQYF.

The gene calls are TRBV2 and TRBJ1-4; TRBD1 aligns across 9 bases. The CDR3 sequence is 14 residues long. V trimming: 7 bases; J trimming: 6 bases; junction bases outside the gene matches: 6. Per germline, CDR1 SNHLY and CDR2 FYNNEI. The CDR3 is CASTGQGGYEKLFF. CDR3 DNA: TGTGCCAGCACGGGACAGGGTGGCTATGAAAAACTGTTTTTT.

This clonotype was seen a handful of times. The chain is built from TRBV6-1 and TRBJ2-5; 14 bases line up with TRBD2. The V gene's germline CDR1 is MNHNS and CDR2 SASEGT. The CDR3 covers 16 residues. V was clipped by 6 bases and J by 4 bases; unmatched bases: 7. The DNA of the CDR3 is TGTGCCAGCAGGCGGACTAGCGGGGGGATAGGAGAGACCCAGTACTTC. It encodes CASRRTSGGIGETQYF.

The chain links TRBV7-2 to TRBJ2-3, with no clear D. Germline V lookup: CDR1 SGHTA, CDR2 FQGNSA. The CDR3 spans 14 residues. Trimming stripped 3 bases from V and 1 base from J, with 8 bases between. CDR3 sequence: CASSFVGGTDTQYF. CDR3 DNA sequence: TGTGCCAGCAGCTTCGTTGGTGGCACAGATACGCAGTATTTT.

This clonotype occurred a few times. The chain is built from TRBV4-3 and TRBJ2-1, with a weak D call TRBD1 (5 bases). Trimming shortened V by 0 bases and J by 8 bases, and 17 bases separated the two germline ends. From germline, CDR1 is LGHNA and CDR2 YSLEER. The CDR3 consists of 16 residues. The CDR3 reads CASSQEGQKGPHEQFF. CDR3 DNA: TGCGCCAGCAGCCAAGAGGGCCAGAAGGGGCCACATGAGCAGTTCTTC.

The rearrangement links TRBV10-3 to TRBJ1-1, with D tentatively TRBD1 (5 bases). The CDR3 has 12 amino acids. Germline CDR1 ENHRY, CDR2 SYGVKD. Trimming cost V 9 bases and J 5 bases, with 13 bases left between them. The CDR3 region has the DNA TGTGCCATAGGACGGAGGGGAACTGAAGCTTTCTTT. The encoded protein is CAIGRRGTEAFF.

The rearrangement links TRBV9 to TRBJ2-7, with D unresolved. Trimming removed 7 bases at V and 0 bases at J, with 14 bases between. The CDR3 loop spans 14 amino acids. Germline loops: CDR1 SGDLS, CDR2 YYNGEE. The CDR3 sequence: CASARRRSSYEQYV. CDR3 DNA sequence: TGTGCCAGCGCCCGACGGCGGAGCTCCTACGAGCAGTACGTC.

This clonotype has a handful of counts. DNA for the CDR3: TGTGCCAGCAGCTTAGGAGCCGGGGGCAATGAAGCTTTCTTT. Translation: CASSLGAGGNEAFF. The rearrangement links TRBV7-6 to TRBJ1-1, with D perhaps TRBD1 (6 bases). V gave up 1 base and J gave up 7 bases, with 13 bases separating them. This CDR3 is built from 14 residues. Germline V gene sequence: CDR1 SGHVS, CDR2 FNYEAQ.

The V gene is TRBV28, the J gene TRBJ2-3; 10 nucleotides agree with TRBD2. The CDR3 is 14 amino acids. With V trimmed by 7 bases and J by 6 bases, 7 bases remained unmatched. From germline, CDR1 is MDHEN and CDR2 SYDVKM. CDR3 loop: CASIQRGGLDTQYF. CDR3 bases: TGTGCCAGCATCCAGCGGGGGGGCCTCGATACGCAGTATTTT.

This clonotype was seen a few times. This chain links TRBV7-3 with TRBJ2-5; D possibly uses TRBD1 or TRBD2 (5 bases each). The CDR3 covers 15 residues. Germline loops: CDR1 SGHTA, CDR2 FQGTGA. Trimming shortened V by 5 bases and J by 0 bases, and 13 bases separated the two germline ends. CDR3 nucleotide sequence: TGTGCCAGCAGCCCGTCCGGGGCCTACCAAGAGACCCAGTACTTC. It encodes CASSPSGAYQETQYF.

This clonotype was found many times. V and J are TRBV4-3 and TRBJ2-1, with TRBD2 matching 10 bases. Looked up from germline, CDR1 is LGHNA and CDR2 is YSLEER. Trimming took 5 bases from V and 6 from J; bases not matched to a gene: 10. The CDR3 loop spans 16 amino acids. The CDR3 protein is CASSTYSGGVINEQFF. Written as DNA, the CDR3 is TGCGCCAGCAGCACTTACAGCGGGGGGGTCATCAATGAGCAGTTCTTC.

This clonotype was counted a few times. The V and J genes are TRBV9 and TRBJ1-4; the D is unclear. The CDR3 consists of 15 residues. The V end lost 0 bases, the J end lost 8 bases, and 14 bases lay between the germline ends. Germline V gene sequence: CDR1 SGDLS, CDR2 YYNGEE. CDR3 amino acids: CASSVGHPGNEKLFF. CDR3 DNA: TGTGCCAGCAGCGTAGGACACCCTGGGAACGAAAAACTGTTTTTT. Full variable domain (missing parts from reference TRBV9 and TRBJ1-4): DSGVTQTPKHLITATGQRVTLRCSPRSGDLSVYWYQQSLDQGLQFLIQYYNGEERAKGNILERFSAQQFPDLHSELNLSSLELGDSALYFCASSVGHPGNEKLFFGSGTQLSVL.

This clonotype was detected a few times. The chain uses TRBV6-5 and TRBJ1-1; D is uncertain. The CDR3 loop spans 12 amino acids. Trimming shortened V by 7 bases and J by 5 bases, and 11 bases separated the two germline ends. The germline V gene has CDR1 MNHEY and CDR2 SVGAGI. CDR3 region: CASNDPGTEAFF. As DNA, the CDR3 is TGTGCCAGCAACGACCCGGGGACTGAAGCTTTCTTT.